What follows are 12 T cell receptor beta chains derived from one specimen sequenced in a study of chronic HIV infection and antiretroviral therapy. From the 5' RACE reads, TCRdb called clonotypes with MiXCR, one entry per CDR3 protein. The sample carries more than 25,000 distinct CDR3 sequences, under 9.5% recorded once. The sample consisted of peripheral blood. The receptors here all came from an adult who had HIV and had not received antiretroviral therapy, or was an uninfected healthy control (not recorded which).

The genes are TRBV6-6 and TRBJ1-5; D is perhaps TRBD1 (5 bases). Trimming removed 6 bases at V and 4 bases at J, with 16 bases between. The CDR3 is 15 residues long. Per the germline V gene, CDR1 is MNHNY and CDR2 is SVGAGI (reference sequence). In DNA, the CDR3 is TGTGCCAGCAGCTCCCCCGACAGCATTAATCAGCCCCAGCATTTT. It is translated as CASSSPDSINQPQHF.

This clonotype was counted only a few times. The CDR3 region is CASSTAGTVINQPQHF. The CDR3 DNA reads as TGTGCCAGCAGCACGGCCGGGACAGTGATTAATCAGCCCCAGCATTTT. The rearrangement links TRBV7-2 to TRBJ1-5; 7 bases match TRBD1. Germline lookup yields CDR1 SGHTA and CDR2 FQGNSA. The CDR3 is 16 amino acids. The V gene end was trimmed by 5 bases and the J gene end by 4 bases; junction bases not matched to a gene: 11.

In this sample, this clonotype turned up many times. This chain links TRBV10-3 with TRBJ2-5; 11 bases fit TRBD1. V gave up 3 bases and J gave up 3 bases; unmatched junction bases: 6. The CDR3 spans 16 residues. CDR1 and CDR2 from the germline V gene are ENHRY and SYGVKD. The CDR3 bases are TGTGCCATCAGTGAACCGGGACAGGGGGTCGAAGAGACCCAGTACTTC. This codes for CAISEPGQGVEETQYF.

This clonotype was recorded a few times. The chain has TRBV5-8 and TRBJ2-5; tentative D call: TRBD1 (5 bases). Germline CDR1 is SGHTS and CDR2 is YDEGEE. V was clipped by 4 bases and J by 7 bases, with 17 bases between them. The CDR3 spans 14 residues. The chain's CDR3 is CASSHETDPGTQYF. As DNA, the CDR3 is TGTGCCAGCAGCCATGAGACAGATCCGGGGACCCAGTACTTC.

CDR3 nucleotide sequence: TGTGCCAGCAGCTTATCAGGGGGCGTGGGGAACACTGAAGCTTTCTTT. This translates into CASSLSGGVGNTEAFF. The rearrangement links TRBV7-6 to TRBJ1-1, with 8 bases that match TRBD1. Germline V gene data show CDR1 as SGHVS and CDR2 as FNYEAQ. With 2 bases clipped from V and 1 base from J, the junction kept 6 bases outside the gene matches. There are 16 residues in the CDR3.

This clonotype was counted many times. The chain links TRBV20-1 to TRBJ1-1; D remains unclear. Germline V lookup: CDR1 DFQATT, CDR2 SNEGSKA (reference sequence). The CDR3 loop spans 14 amino acids. V gave up 0 bases and J gave up 3 bases, with 11 bases separating them. CDR3 nucleotide sequence: TGCAGTGCTAGAGACACAGAGGGTTACACTGAAGCTTTCTTT. It is translated as CSARDTEGYTEAFF.

This clonotype was detected many times. The chain is built from TRBV5-4 and TRBJ2-2, with TRBD1 matching over 8 bases. Trimming took 4 bases from V and 4 from J; bases not matched to a gene: 6. Germline assignment: CDR1 SGHNT and CDR2 YYREEE (reference sequence). CDR3 length equals 15 residues. The CDR3 DNA sequence: TGTGCCAGCAGCCCTAGACAGGGGTTCACCGGGGAGCTGTTTTTT. This encodes CASSPRQGFTGELFF.

The V and J genes are TRBV9 and TRBJ2-3, with a weak D call TRBD1 (6 bases). This CDR3 region has 15 residues. Per germline, CDR1 SGDLS and CDR2 YYNGEE. Trimming took 4 bases from V and 1 from J, leaving 13 bases between them. DNA of the CDR3: TGTGCCAGCAGCCTGACAGGTCAGGGCACAGATACGCAGTATTTT. It yields the protein CASSLTGQGTDTQYF.

This clonotype was counted between two and nine times. This rearrangement joins TRBV10-3 to TRBJ1-1, with D possibly matching TRBD1 (6 bases). Germline lookup yields CDR1 ENHRY and CDR2 SYGVKD. V lost 3 bases to trimming and J lost 1 base, with 9 bases between them. The CDR3 runs 14 residues. CDR3 coding DNA: TGTGCCATCAGTGACAGGGGAGGGAACACTGAAGCTTTCTTT. It yields the protein CAISDRGGNTEAFF.

This chain connects TRBV5-6 to TRBJ2-1; D unresolved. The germline V gene has CDR1 SGHDT and CDR2 YYEEEE. CDR3 length: 16 residues. Trimming cost V 4 bases and J 2 bases, with 16 bases left between them. The CDR3 DNA reads as TGTGCCAGCAGCCGAACCGGGTCCGACACCTACAATGAGCAGTTCTTC. It is translated as CASSRTGSDTYNEQFF.

This clonotype was detected ten times or more. V and J are TRBV12-5 and TRBJ1-5; tentatively, D is TRBD1 (5 bases). CDR3 length equals 15 residues. The V end lost 1 base, the J end lost 0 bases, and 7 bases lay between the germline ends. The germline V gene has CDR1 LGHNT and CDR2 FRNRAP. This chain's CDR3 is CASGLGGGSNQPQHF. DNA of the CDR3: TGTGCTAGTGGTTTGGGCGGGGGTAGCAATCAGCCCCAGCATTTT.

In this sample, this clonotype turned up many times. The rearrangement links TRBV6-5 to TRBJ1-2; weak D call: TRBD1 (5 bases). There are 16 residues in the CDR3. Germline V CDR1 and CDR2: MNHEY, SVGAGI. The V gene lost 3 bases and the J gene lost 6 bases, with 20 bases spanning the gap. CDR3 sequence: CASSYSPGLFGDGYTF. The CDR3, as DNA: TGTGCCAGCAGTTATAGTCCGGGACTATTTGGGGATGGCTACACCTTC.